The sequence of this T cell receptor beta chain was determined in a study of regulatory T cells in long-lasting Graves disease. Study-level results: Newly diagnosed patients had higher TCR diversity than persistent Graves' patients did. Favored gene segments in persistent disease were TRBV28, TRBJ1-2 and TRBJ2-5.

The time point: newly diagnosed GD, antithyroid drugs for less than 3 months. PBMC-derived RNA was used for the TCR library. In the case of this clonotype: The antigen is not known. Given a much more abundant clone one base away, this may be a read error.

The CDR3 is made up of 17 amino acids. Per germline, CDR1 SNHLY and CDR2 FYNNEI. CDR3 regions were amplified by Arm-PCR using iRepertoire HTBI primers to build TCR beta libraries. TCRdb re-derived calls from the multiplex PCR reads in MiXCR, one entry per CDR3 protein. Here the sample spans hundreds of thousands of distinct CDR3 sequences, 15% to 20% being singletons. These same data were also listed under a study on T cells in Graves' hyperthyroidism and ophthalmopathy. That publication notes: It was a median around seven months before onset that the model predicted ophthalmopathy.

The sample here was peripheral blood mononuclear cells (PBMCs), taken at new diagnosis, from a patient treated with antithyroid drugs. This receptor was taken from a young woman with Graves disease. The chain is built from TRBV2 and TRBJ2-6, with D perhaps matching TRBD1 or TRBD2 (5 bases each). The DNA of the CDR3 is TGTACCAGCAGTAGCCGGGACGGATCCTCTGGGGCCAACGTCCTGACTTTC. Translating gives CTSSSRDGSSGANVLTF.